The sequence of this T cell receptor (beta chain) was determined in a study of tumor and adjacent non-tumor tissue in lung cancer. Findings of the study overall: In normal lung, the top 100 clones were significantly more dominant than in tumor. Significantly higher TCR diversity was found in tumor than normal lung.

Trimming left V 3 bases short and J 1 base short, with 14 bases between. CDR1 and CDR2 (germline): DFQATT, SNEGSKA (reference sequence). This CDR3 region has 15 residues. No cell sorting was done before RNA was extracted from the tissue. A modified ARM-PCR protocol with three rounds of nested PCR amplified TCRbeta. TCRdb analysed the multiplex PCR reads with MiXCR anew, one entry per CDR3 protein. The repertoire has about 140,000 distinct CDR3 sequences, about 71% of them found once; the top ten carry 15% to 20%. There are many counts of this clonotype. Antigen: not known. The chain couples TRBV20-1 to TRBJ2-3; weak D call: TRBD2 (6 bases). The material sequenced was lung tumor tissue. The sequence came from a man in his 60s with small cell lung cancer. The CDR3 DNA sequence: TGCAGTGCTAGTCGCAGCTGGGGGGGCACAGATACGCAGTATTTT. It yields the protein CSASRSWGGTDTQYF.